The 13 T cell receptor beta chains given below trace back to one sample, sequenced in a study of T cell changes during pregnancy in multiple sclerosis. Libraries were prepared by immunoSEQ multiplex PCR; TCRdb keeps only in-frame clonotypes and omits some of them. The table has 50,000 to 70,000 clones, roughly 92% seen once. The input for sequencing was peripheral blood, taken in the second trimester of pregnancy. These receptors were taken from a female donor with multiple sclerosis, enrolled in a pregnancy study.

This sequence joins TRBV7-3 and TRBJ2-1; TRBD1 matches 10 bases. CDR3 size: 17 residues. The V and J ends lost 2 bases and 6 bases, in that order; junction bases with no gene match: 10. Germline V lookup: CDR1 SGHTA, CDR2 FQGTGA. The CDR3 DNA follows: TGTGCCAGCAGCTTATCCCAGAGGGACAGGGGATTCAATGAGCAGTTCTTC. It yields the protein CASSLSQRDRGFNEQFF.

The chain links TRBV27 to TRBJ2-3; TRBD1 aligns across 8 bases. CDR3 length equals 21 residues. V lost 0 bases, J lost 2 bases, and 19 bases stayed unmatched. CDR1 is MNHEY and CDR2 is SMNVEV in the germline V gene (reference sequence). The chain's CDR3 is CASSLSGTGPGTTRTTDTQYF. In DNA, the CDR3 is TGTGCCAGCAGTTTATCTGGGACAGGCCCCGGGACCACGAGAACCACAGATACGCAGTATTTT.

This clone is a singleton in its sample. The V and J genes are TRBV15 and TRBJ1-4; possibly TRBD1 for D (5 bases). Trimming took off 0 bases at V and 8 bases at J, with 13 bases between the two ends. Germline CDR1 reads LNHNV; CDR2 reads YYDKDF (reference sequence). The CDR3 extends over 15 amino acids. The CDR3: CATSRERGIDEKLFF. The CDR3 DNA reads as TGTGCCACCAGCAGAGAACGGGGGATAGACGAAAAACTGTTTTTT.

This chain links TRBV10-1 with TRBJ2-2, with TRBD2 matching 10 bases. CDR3 length: 19 amino acids. V gave up 2 bases and J gave up 5 bases; unmatched junction bases: 14. CDR1 is WNHNN and CDR2 is SYGVQD in the germline V gene (reference sequence). The CDR3 DNA reads TGCGCCAGCAGTGAGACCACCTTACCGGGACTAGCGAGGACCGGGGAGCTGTTTTTT. Amino acid sequence: CASSETTLPGLARTGELFF.

The rearrangement uses TRBV5-1 and TRBJ2-5; 7 nucleotides line up with TRBD1. J gave up 5 bases and V 3 bases, and 10 bases lay outside the gene matches. Germline-derived CDR1 and CDR2 are SGHRS and YFSETQ. CDR3 length: 15 amino acids. CDR3 DNA: TGCGCCAGCAGCTGGGCCGAGACAGGGTGGGAGACCCAGTACTTC. Its protein product is CASSWAETGWETQYF.

This clone was detected only a few times. Other DNA variants within this sample encode the same CDR3. The chain links TRBV6-4 to TRBJ2-3; 10 positions agree with TRBD2. The germline V gene encodes CDR1 MRHNA and CDR2 SNTAGT. Trimming at V came to 2 bases and at J to 1 base, leaving 0 bases not matched to a gene. The CDR3 loop spans 15 amino acids. CDR3 protein: CASSDGTSGTDTQYF. CDR3 bases: TGTGCCAGCAGTGACGGGACTAGCGGCACAGATACGCAGTATTTT.

V usage is TRBV19 and J usage is TRBJ2-5; no firm D call. CDR3 length: 13 residues. CDR1 is LNHDA and CDR2 is SQIVND in the germline V gene (reference sequence). The V and J ends lost 4 bases and 8 bases respectively, with 14 bases between them. This chain's CDR3 is CASSTNGPGTQYF. The CDR3 nucleotides read TGTGCCAGTAGTACTAATGGGCCCGGAACCCAGTACTTC.

This clone was seen more than once but under ten times. The chain's CDR3 is CASTTNTEAFF. The CDR3, as DNA: TGTGCCAGCACAACAAACACTGAAGCTTTCTTT. This chain uses TRBV25-1 with TRBJ1-1; D is unresolved. Germline lookup yields CDR1 MGHDK and CDR2 SYGVNS. The CDR3 is 11 amino acids. V lost 7 bases and J 2 bases, leaving 5 bases between the germline ends.

This chain joins TRBV5-4 and TRBJ1-1, with TRBD1 as a possible D gene (6 bases). The germline V gene encodes CDR1 SGHNT and CDR2 YYREEE (reference sequence). CDR3 length equals 17 residues. V was trimmed by 5 bases and J by 1 base, leaving 21 bases between them. CDR3 sequence (DNA): TGTGCCAGCAGTTCCGGACAGCCGACAATCAGGAACACTGAAGCTTTCTTT. This sequence encodes CASSSGQPTIRNTEAFF.

The chain recombines TRBV27 with TRBJ2-2; 7 bases map to TRBD2. The germline CDR1 and CDR2 sequences are MNHEY and SMNVEV (reference sequence). The CDR3 totals 14 residues. CDR3 in DNA: TGTGCTACCTGGGGGGGGTACAACACCGGGGAGCTGTTTTTT. Protein: CATWGGYNTGELFF.

This rearrangement joins TRBV5-6 to TRBJ1-2, with 8 bases identical to TRBD1. The junction had 17 bases not matched to a gene; V was cut back by 0 bases and J by 4 bases. Germline V gene lookup returns CDR1 SGHDT and CDR2 YYEEEE. The CDR3 sequence is 19 residues long. This CDR3 reads CASSLAGGALEGFLYGYTF. CDR3 in DNA: TGTGCCAGCAGCTTGGCAGGGGGCGCTTTGGAGGGTTTCCTCTATGGCTACACCTTC.

The table lists this clone with a count of one. This chain connects TRBV10-1 to TRBJ2-1; 9 bases agree with TRBD1. This CDR3 is 16 amino acids long. CDR1 and CDR2 (germline): WNHNN, SYGVQD (reference sequence). Trimming at V came to 2 bases and at J to 5 bases, leaving 7 bases not matched to a gene. CDR3 region: CASSEMLGQGHNEQFF. The CDR3 coding sequence is TGCGCCAGCAGTGAGATGTTGGGACAGGGCCACAATGAGCAGTTCTTC.

This chain uses TRBV6-4 with TRBJ2-2; possibly TRBD1 for D (6 bases). The CDR3 contains 15 residues. Trimming removed 2 bases from V and 1 base from J, with 8 bases in between. The germline CDR1 and CDR2 sequences are MRHNA and SNTAGT. CDR3 sequence (DNA): TGTGCCAGCAGTGACCTGGGACAGAACACCGGGGAGCTGTTTTTT. Protein: CASSDLGQNTGELFF.